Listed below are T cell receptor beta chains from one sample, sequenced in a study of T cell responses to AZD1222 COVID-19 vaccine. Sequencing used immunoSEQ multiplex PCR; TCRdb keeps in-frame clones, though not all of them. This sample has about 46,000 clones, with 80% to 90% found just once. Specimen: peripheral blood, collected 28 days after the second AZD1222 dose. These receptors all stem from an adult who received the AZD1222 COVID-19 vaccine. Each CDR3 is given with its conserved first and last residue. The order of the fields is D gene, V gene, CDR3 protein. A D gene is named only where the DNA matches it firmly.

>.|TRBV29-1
CSVDGGVDTQYF
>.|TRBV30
CAWCTGTSYEQYF
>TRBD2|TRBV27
CASSPGLANTGELFF
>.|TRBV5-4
CASSLGDMQETQYF
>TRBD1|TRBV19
CATGAFQETQYF
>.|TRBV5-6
CASSFSYEQFF
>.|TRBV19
CASSIAGRAYEQYF
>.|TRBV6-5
CASSTPPYNSPLHF
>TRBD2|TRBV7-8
CASSLTERRGSYEQYF
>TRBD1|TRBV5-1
CASSGGQDQETQYF
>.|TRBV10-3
CAVHQRRVPETQYF
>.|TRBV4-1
CASSPPRGAYEQYF
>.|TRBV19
CASSMETRGGTEAFF
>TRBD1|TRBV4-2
CASRGQGDNEKLFF
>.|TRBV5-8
CASSLLYGAYEQYF
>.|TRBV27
CASSLSQSGSEAFF
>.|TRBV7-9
CASSLRAQDEQFF
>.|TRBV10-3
CATQLNTEAFF
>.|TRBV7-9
CASTSSTDTQYF
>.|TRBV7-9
CASTQGRGGELFF
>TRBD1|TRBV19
CASSTQGDTEAFF
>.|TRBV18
CASSPDLSSYEQYF
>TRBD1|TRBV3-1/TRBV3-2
CASRKFSGTGNYGYTF
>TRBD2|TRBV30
CAWSEQAGGPGSKNIQYF
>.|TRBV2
CASSEMPGAYEQYF
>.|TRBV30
CAWSLAGGSGYTF
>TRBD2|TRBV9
CASSLQRTSGSTEQYF
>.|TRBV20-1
CSASLAAGELFF
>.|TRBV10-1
CASSDGGRDEQYF
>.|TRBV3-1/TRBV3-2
CASTGPTGTGELFF
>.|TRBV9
CASSVLPTQSGSGELFF
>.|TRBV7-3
CASSLQKASQETQYF
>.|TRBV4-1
CASSQVSRNQPQHF
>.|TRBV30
CAWNQRVGFTEAFF
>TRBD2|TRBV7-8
CASSPLLTSEVGETQYF
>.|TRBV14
CASSQEAHTGELFF
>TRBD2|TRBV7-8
CASSPHRAGALFTGELFF
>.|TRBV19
CASRQGESRLNQPQHF
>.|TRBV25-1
CASSEYRGEKLFF
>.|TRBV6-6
CASQDDWAAHEQYF
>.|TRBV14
CASSPQGRTEAFF
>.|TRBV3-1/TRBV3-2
CASSQDGGWASGEQYF
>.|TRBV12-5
CASGLLGSNTEAFF
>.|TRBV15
CATSRSGENEQFF
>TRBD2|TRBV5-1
CASSLGGLAGGSLDEQFF
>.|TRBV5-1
CASRLGGTDTQYF